This TCR beta chain is drawn from a study of T-cell reconstitution after alpha-beta-depleted transplantation in children. Preparing the TCRbeta library involved the use of unique molecular identifiers. In TCRdb, the PCR reads were re-called with MiXCR into one record per CDR3 protein. This table has just over 950,000 distinct CDR3 sequences, around 30% appearing once. The CDR3 spans 19 residues. With V trimmed by 4 bases and J by 3 bases, 19 bases remained unmatched. Germline loops: CDR1 MDHEN, CDR2 SYDVKM. This clonotype was detected only a few times. Its antigen is currently unknown. General study points: Most T-cell counts and diversity one year after the transplant came from T cells that were newly produced.

The rearrangement links TRBV28 to TRBJ2-7; 9 positions agree with TRBD2. The receptor was derived from a boy less than two years old who had a stem cell transplant for SCID, so the T cells may come from the graft donor. Source: PBMCs, mostly from graft donor cells, taken 360 days after TCRalphabeta/CD19-depleted stem cell transplant. The CDR3 sequence is CASSSLGRRGGLPFYEQYF. The CDR3, as DNA: TGTGCCAGCAGTTCCTTAGGGCGGCGGGGGGGACTTCCCTTCTACGAGCAGTACTTC.